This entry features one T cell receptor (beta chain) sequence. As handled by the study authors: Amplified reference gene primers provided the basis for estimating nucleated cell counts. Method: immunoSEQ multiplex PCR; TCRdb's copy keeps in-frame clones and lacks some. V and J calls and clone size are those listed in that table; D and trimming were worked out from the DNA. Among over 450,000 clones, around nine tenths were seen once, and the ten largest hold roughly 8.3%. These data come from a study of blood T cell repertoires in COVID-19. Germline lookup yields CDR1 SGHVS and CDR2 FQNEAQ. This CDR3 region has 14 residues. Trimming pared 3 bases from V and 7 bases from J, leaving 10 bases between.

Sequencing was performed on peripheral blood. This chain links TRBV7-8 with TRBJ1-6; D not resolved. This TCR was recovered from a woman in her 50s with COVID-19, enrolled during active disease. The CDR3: CASSFRQRNSPLHF. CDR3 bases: TGTGCCAGCAGCTTCAGGCAGAGAAATTCACCCCTCCACTTT.